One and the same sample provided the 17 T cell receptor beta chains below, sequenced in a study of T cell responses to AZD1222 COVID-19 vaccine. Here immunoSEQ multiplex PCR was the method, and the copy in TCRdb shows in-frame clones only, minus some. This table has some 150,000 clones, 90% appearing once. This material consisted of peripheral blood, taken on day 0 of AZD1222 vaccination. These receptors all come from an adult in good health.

CDR3 sequence: CASSADRGFTYSPLHF. DNA for the CDR3: TGTGCCAGCAGCGCGGACAGAGGGTTTACCTATTCACCCCTCCACTTT. The chain has TRBV9 and TRBJ1-6; possible D gene TRBD1, 6 bases. The germline CDR1 and CDR2 sequences are SGDLS and YYNGEE. V was shortened by 3 bases and J by 8 bases, with 18 bases between the two germline ends. The CDR3 extends over 16 amino acids.

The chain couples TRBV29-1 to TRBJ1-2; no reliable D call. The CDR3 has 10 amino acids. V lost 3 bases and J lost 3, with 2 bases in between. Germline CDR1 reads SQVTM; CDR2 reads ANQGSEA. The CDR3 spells CSVDDYGYTF. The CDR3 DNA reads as TGCAGCGTTGACGACTATGGCTACACCTTC. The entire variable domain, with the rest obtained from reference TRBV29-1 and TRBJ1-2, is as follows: SAVISQKPSRDICQRGTSLTIQCQVDSQVTMMFWYRQQPGQSLTLIATANQGSEATYESGFVIDKFPISRPNLTFSTLTVSNMSPEDSSIYLCSVDDYGYTFGSGTRLTVV.

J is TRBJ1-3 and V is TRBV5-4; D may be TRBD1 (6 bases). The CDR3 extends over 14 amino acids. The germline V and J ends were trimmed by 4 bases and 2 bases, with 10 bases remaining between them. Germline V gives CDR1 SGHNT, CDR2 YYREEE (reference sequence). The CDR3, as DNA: TGTGCCAGCAGCCCCAGGGGAACTGGAAACACCATATATTTT. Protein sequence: CASSPRGTGNTIYF.

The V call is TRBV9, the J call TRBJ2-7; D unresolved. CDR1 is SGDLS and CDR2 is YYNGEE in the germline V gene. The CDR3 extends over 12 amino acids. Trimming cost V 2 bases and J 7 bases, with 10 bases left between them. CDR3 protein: CASSVGFEEQYF. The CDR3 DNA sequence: TGTGCCAGCAGCGTGGGGTTTGAAGAGCAGTACTTC. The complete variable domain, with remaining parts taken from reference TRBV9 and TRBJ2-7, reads DSGVTQTPKHLITATGQRVTLRCSPRSGDLSVYWYQQSLDQGLQFLIQYYNGEERAKGNILERFSAQQFPDLHSELNLSSLELGDSALYFCASSVGFEEQYFGPGTRLTVT.

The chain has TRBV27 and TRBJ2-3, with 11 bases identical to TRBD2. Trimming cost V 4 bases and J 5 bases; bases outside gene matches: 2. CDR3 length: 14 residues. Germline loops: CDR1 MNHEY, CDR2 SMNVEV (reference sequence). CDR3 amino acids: CASSWGLAEDTQYF. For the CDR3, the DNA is TGTGCCAGCAGTTGGGGACTAGCGGAAGATACGCAGTATTTT.

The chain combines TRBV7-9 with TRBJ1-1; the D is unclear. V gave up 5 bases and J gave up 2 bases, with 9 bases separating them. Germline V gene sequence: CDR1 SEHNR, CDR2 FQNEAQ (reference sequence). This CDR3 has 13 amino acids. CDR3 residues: CASSKIPNTEAFF. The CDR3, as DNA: TGTGCCAGCAGCAAAATCCCTAACACTGAAGCTTTCTTT.

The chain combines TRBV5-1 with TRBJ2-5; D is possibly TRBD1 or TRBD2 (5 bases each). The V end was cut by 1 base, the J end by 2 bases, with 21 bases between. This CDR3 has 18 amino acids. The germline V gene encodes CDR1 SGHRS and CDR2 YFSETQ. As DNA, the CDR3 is TGCGCCAGCAGCTTGAAATCGTCTGTGGGGGTCCGGCAAGAGACCCAGTACTTC. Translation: CASSLKSSVGVRQETQYF. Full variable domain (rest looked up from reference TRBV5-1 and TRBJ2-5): KAGVTQTPRYLIKTRGQQVTLSCSPISGHRSVSWYQQTPGQGLQFLFEYFSETQRNKGNFPGRFSGRQFSNSRSEMNVSTLELGDSALYLCASSLKSSVGVRQETQYFGPGTRLLVL.

The CDR3 loop reads CASSRDRGYGYTF. The CDR3 DNA reads TGTGCCAGCAGTAGGGACAGGGGCTATGGCTACACCTTC. The J gene is TRBJ1-2, the V gene TRBV12-3 or TRBV12-4, with 10 bases identical to TRBD1. This CDR3 has 13 amino acids. J gave up 4 bases and V 5 bases, and 1 base lay outside the gene matches.

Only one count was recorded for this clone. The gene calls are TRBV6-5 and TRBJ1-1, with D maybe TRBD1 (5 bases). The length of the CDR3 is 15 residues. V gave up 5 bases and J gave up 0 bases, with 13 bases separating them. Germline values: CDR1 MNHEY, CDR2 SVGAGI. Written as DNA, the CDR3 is TGTGCCAGCAGTCCCCCGACAGACATGAACACTGAAGCTTTCTTT. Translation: CASSPPTDMNTEAFF.

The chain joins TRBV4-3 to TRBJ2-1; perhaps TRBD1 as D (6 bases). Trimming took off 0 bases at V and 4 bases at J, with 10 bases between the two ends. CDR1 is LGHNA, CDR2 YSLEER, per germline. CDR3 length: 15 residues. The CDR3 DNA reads TGCGCCAGCAGCCAAGAGGCAGGGGAGTACAATGAGCAGTTCTTC. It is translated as CASSQEAGEYNEQFF.

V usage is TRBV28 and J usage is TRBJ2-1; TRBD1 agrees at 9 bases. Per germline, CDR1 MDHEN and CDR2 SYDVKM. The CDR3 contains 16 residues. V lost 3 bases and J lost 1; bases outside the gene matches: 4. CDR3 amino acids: CASSFFGTGSYNEQFF. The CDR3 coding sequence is TGTGCCAGCAGTTTCTTCGGGACAGGGTCCTACAATGAGCAGTTCTTC.

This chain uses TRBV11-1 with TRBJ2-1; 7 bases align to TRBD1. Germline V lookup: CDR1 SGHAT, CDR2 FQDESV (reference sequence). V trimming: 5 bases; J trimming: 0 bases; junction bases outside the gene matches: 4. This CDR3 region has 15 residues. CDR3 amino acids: CASSLRDSSYNEQFF. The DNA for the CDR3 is TGTGCCAGCAGCCTCCGGGACAGCTCCTACAATGAGCAGTTCTTC.

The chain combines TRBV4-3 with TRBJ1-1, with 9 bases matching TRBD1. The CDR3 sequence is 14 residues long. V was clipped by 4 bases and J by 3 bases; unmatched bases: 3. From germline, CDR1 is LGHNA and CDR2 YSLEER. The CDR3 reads CASSLGQGYTEAFF. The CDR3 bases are TGCGCCAGCAGCCTGGGACAGGGTTACACTGAAGCTTTCTTT.

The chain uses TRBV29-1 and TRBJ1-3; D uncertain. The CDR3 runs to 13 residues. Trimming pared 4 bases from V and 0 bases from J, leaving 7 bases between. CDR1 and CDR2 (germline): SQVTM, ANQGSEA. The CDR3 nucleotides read TGCAGCGTTGGGACGGCCTCTGGAAACACCATATATTTT. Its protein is CSVGTASGNTIYF.

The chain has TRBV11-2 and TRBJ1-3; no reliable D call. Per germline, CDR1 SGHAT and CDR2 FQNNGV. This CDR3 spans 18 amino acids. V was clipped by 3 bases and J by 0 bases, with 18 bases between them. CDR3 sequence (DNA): TGTGCCAGCAGCTTTAGCCGGTTCGAGAGACTCTCTGGAAACACCATATATTTT. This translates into CASSFSRFERLSGNTIYF.

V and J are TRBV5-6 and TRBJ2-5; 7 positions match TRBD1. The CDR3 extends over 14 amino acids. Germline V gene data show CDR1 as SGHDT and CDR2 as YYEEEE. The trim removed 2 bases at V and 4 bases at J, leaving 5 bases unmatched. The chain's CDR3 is CASSFVTGRETQYF. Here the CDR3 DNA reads TGTGCCAGCAGCTTCGTGACAGGGAGAGAGACCCAGTACTTC.

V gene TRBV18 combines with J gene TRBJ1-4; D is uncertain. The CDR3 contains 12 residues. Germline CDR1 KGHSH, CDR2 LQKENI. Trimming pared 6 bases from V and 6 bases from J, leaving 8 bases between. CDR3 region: CASSPPDEKLFF. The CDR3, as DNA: TGTGCCAGCTCTCCTCCAGATGAAAAACTGTTTTTT.